This T cell receptor beta chain was profiled in a study of CD8 T cells in ankylosing spondylitis. Study findings and constraints: Some motif variants were previously reported in reactive arthritis synovial fluid and blood.

Generation of TCR beta libraries employed quantitative 5'-RACE incorporating molecular barcodes. TCRdb re-analysed the 5' RACE reads in MiXCR, keeping a single row per CDR3 protein. There are 290,000 or so distinct CDR3 sequences in the sample; about 20% occur only once, and about 4% lies in the top ten. This clonotype was seen a handful of times. Its specificity is unknown. Trimming pared 8 bases from V and 7 bases from J, leaving 14 bases between. This CDR3 region has 13 residues. Germline V gives CDR1 MNHNS, CDR2 SASEGT. Material for sequencing was blood, either unsorted or a sorted T cell fraction (not recorded which). The chain joins TRBV6-1 to TRBJ1-4; D gene unclear. This receptor was obtained from a female donor with ankylosing spondylitis or in good health (not recorded which). The CDR3 loop is CASSGVRLEKLFF. In nucleotides, the CDR3 is TGTGCCAGCTCCGGGGTCAGACTTGAAAAACTGTTTTTT.